The T cell receptor (beta chain) under discussion was sequenced for a study of cytomegalovirus exposure and HLA in healthy donors. The study ran its PCR with 60 Vbeta and 13 Jbeta primers. Original handling: Later, tens of millions of unique TCR beta chains were counted in an analysis, and 8.5 million to 13 million of them were shared. Libraries were prepared by immunoSEQ multiplex PCR; TCRdb keeps only in-frame clonotypes and omits some of them. V, J and clone size are those of that table, while D and trimming were read from the DNA. The table lists 150,000 to 200,000 clones, approximately 81% of them singletons, with more than 1.5% in the top ten. The J segment lost 1 base and the V segment lost 4 bases, leaving 9 bases of the junction unmatched. The germline V gene encodes CDR1 LGHNA and CDR2 YSLEER. The CDR3 totals 17 residues. This clone was seen just once. The antigen is unknown. Study-level points and caveats: Investigators reported over 150 TCR beta chains as tied to cytomegalovirus. When the data were analyzed later, several of the most significant clusters appeared to be linked to common viral pathogens.

This sequence was found in a man aged 18 to 29 in good health and CMV-seronegative. Sequencing input: PBMCs. The rearrangement uses TRBV4-3 and TRBJ2-1; the match to TRBD1 covers 8 bases. The CDR3 here is CASSPATGGSSYNEQFF. CDR3 coding DNA: TGCGCCAGCAGCCCGGCAACAGGGGGATCTTCCTACAATGAGCAGTTCTTC.